Each of the 24 T cell receptor beta chains below was sequenced from the same sample in a study of T cell responses to AZD1222 COVID-19 vaccine (dated by TCRdb to the early 2020s). The time point label here, explained by the study, means: about 28 days (+/-7) after the second vaccine dose. Libraries were made using the immunoSEQ multiplex PCR assay. TCRdb mirrors the immuneACCESS table, restricted to in-frame sequences. Some clones are absent from its copies; in checked studies, under half trace to an unresolved V gene, and the reason for the others is unknown. The sample contains about 27,000 clones, over 80% of them found a single time. The top ten clonotypes cover around 8.9% of the sample. This specimen consisted of peripheral blood, obtained 28 days after the second AZD1222 dose. The receptor set was obtained from an adult who received the AZD1222 COVID-19 vaccine.

The CDR3 DNA is TGTGCCAGCAGCCAATGGGCCCAGCCCAACGAGCAGTACTTC. Protein product: CASSQWAQPNEQYF. The rearrangement links TRBV3-1 (or the pseudogene TRBV3-2) to TRBJ2-7; unclear D gene. Trimming pared 2 bases from V and 5 bases from J, leaving 13 bases between. The CDR3 is 14 amino acids. CDR1 and CDR2 from the germline V gene are LGHDT and YNNKEL (reference sequence).

The chain carries TRBV19 and TRBJ1-4; 8 bases map to TRBD1. This CDR3 contains 15 residues. V lost 5 bases to trimming and J lost 11 bases; unmatched junction nucleotides: 13. Per the germline V gene, CDR1 is LNHDA and CDR2 is SQIVND (reference sequence). The chain's CDR3 is CASSAVRTWDRKLFF. Here the CDR3 DNA reads TGTGCCAGTAGTGCCGTAAGAACTTGGGACAGGAAACTGTTTTTT.

The J gene is TRBJ1-4, the V gene TRBV7-2; 9 nucleotides align to TRBD1. The ends lost 5 bases at V and 8 bases at J; junction bases unmatched: 12. CDR3 length: 16 residues. Germline CDR1 reads SGHTA; CDR2 reads FQGNSA. The CDR3: CASSPTPGTGREKLFF. As DNA, the CDR3 is TGTGCCAGCAGCCCTACCCCCGGGACAGGGAGAGAAAAACTGTTTTTT.

The chain employs TRBV28 and TRBJ1-6; 7 positions match TRBD1. The germline CDR1 and CDR2 sequences are MDHEN and SYDVKM. Unmatched junction bases numbered 9, after V lost 3 bases and J lost 10 bases. The CDR3 has 15 amino acids. CDR3 in amino acids: CASSLPTGQGSPLHF. The CDR3 nucleotides read TGTGCCAGCAGTTTGCCGACAGGGCAGGGATCACCCCTCCACTTT.

CDR3 in DNA: TGTGCCAGCAGCCGTCCGGCCCCTGGAAGCAATGAGCAGTTCTTC. This translates into CASSRPAPGSNEQFF. The chain is built from TRBV6-5 and TRBJ2-1; D remains ambiguous. This CDR3 comprises 15 residues. Between the trimmed V and J ends, which lost 6 bases and 6 bases, there was a span of 18 bases. Germline CDR1 is MNHEY and CDR2 is SVGAGI.

The chain couples TRBV4-1 to TRBJ1-5, with D hard to call. The CDR3 runs to 16 residues. V was cut by 4 bases and J by 4 bases, with 17 bases left in between. In germline, CDR1 is MGHRA, CDR2 YSYEKL. The CDR3 DNA follows: TGCGCCAGCAGCCCCGGAGGGCTGTACGGAAATCAGCCCCAGCATTTT. This sequence encodes CASSPGGLYGNQPQHF.

The V call is TRBV27, the J call TRBJ2-7; 9 bases line up with TRBD2. CDR1 is MNHEY, CDR2 SMNVEV, per germline (reference sequence). The CDR3 length is 13 residues. J was trimmed by 4 bases and V by 6 bases; bases with no gene match: 4. CDR3 nucleotides: TGTGCCAGCAGGGAACTAGCGGGTTACGAGCAGTACTTC. Protein product: CASRELAGYEQYF.

This clone was observed a handful of times. The rearrangement links TRBV18 to TRBJ1-3; 9 nucleotides match TRBD1. The germline V gene has CDR1 KGHSH and CDR2 LQKENI. Trimming removed 3 bases from V and 4 bases from J; junction bases left unmatched: 7. The CDR3 has 16 amino acids. For the CDR3, the DNA is TGTGCCAGCTCACCCGAACAGGGGGCTTCGGGAAACACCATATATTTT. It translates to CASSPEQGASGNTIYF.

The chain recombines TRBV5-1 with TRBJ2-2; D is undetermined. The CDR3 covers 16 residues. V shed 2 bases and J shed 5 bases, with 16 bases lying between them. Germline CDR1 and CDR2: SGHRS and YFSETQ. The CDR3 protein is CASSFIYGDRTGELFF. CDR3 DNA: TGCGCCAGCAGCTTTATTTATGGGGATCGGACCGGGGAGCTGTTTTTT.

The chain uses TRBV5-1 and TRBJ2-3; D is undetermined. This CDR3 has 13 residues. CDR1 is SGHRS and CDR2 is YFSETQ in the germline V gene. The V and J ends lost 6 bases and 1 base respectively, with 9 bases between them. The chain's CDR3 is CASTPEGTDTQYF. CDR3 sequence (DNA): TGCGCCAGCACTCCTGAGGGCACAGATACGCAGTATTTT.

The V and J genes are TRBV11-2 and TRBJ2-7, with D hard to call. Germline V gene data show CDR1 as SGHAT and CDR2 as FQNNGV. V lost 0 bases and J lost 4, with 1 base in between. This CDR3 has 11 residues. Written as DNA, the CDR3 is TGTGCCAGCAGCTTAGAATACGAGCAGTACTTC. It specifies CASSLEYEQYF.

Here the CDR3 reads CASSLAPGTEAGYTF. The DNA for the CDR3 is TGCGCCAGCAGCTTGGCTCCGGGAACGGAGGCCGGCTACACCTTC. The V call is TRBV5-1, the J call TRBJ1-2; D gene uncertain. Germline V gene lookup returns CDR1 SGHRS and CDR2 YFSETQ. The CDR3 has 15 amino acids. V lost 0 bases and J lost 8, with 17 bases in between.

The J gene is TRBJ1-1, the V gene TRBV5-1; perhaps TRBD1 as D (5 bases). Germline CDR1 SGHRS, CDR2 YFSETQ. The CDR3 has 13 amino acids. The germline V and J ends were trimmed by 0 bases and 5 bases, with 8 bases remaining between them. CDR3 residues: CASSLVRGTEAFF. The DNA of the CDR3 is TGCGCCAGCAGCTTGGTACGGGGGACTGAAGCTTTCTTT.

The chain links TRBV30 to TRBJ2-2; tentatively, D is TRBD2 (6 bases). The CDR3 runs 12 residues. The V gene's germline CDR1 is GTSNPN and CDR2 SVGIG (reference sequence). Trimming took off 0 bases at V and 7 bases at J, with 6 bases between the two ends. In DNA form, the CDR3 reads TGTGCCTGGAGTGTGGGGGGCGGGGAGCTGTTTTTT. Its protein product is CAWSVGGGELFF.

The chain employs TRBV5-5 and TRBJ1-2, with TRBD1 matching over 7 bases. Trimming took 4 bases from V and 4 from J; bases not matched to a gene: 7. CDR3 size: 14 residues. Germline loops: CDR1 SGHKS, CDR2 YYEKEE (reference sequence). CDR3 sequence (DNA): TGTGCCAGCAGCAATACAGGGGTTGGCTATGGCTACACCTTC. Amino acids: CASSNTGVGYGYTF.

This sequence joins TRBV20-1 and TRBJ1-5, with TRBD1 matching 7 bases. Germline CDR1 and CDR2: DFQATT and SNEGSKA (reference sequence). V was pared by 7 bases and J by 9 bases, with 6 bases of the junction left unmatched. The length of the CDR3 is 11 residues. The CDR3 region has the DNA TGCAGTGGCGCCAGGGGGGGGCCCCAGCATTTT. This encodes CSGARGGPQHF.

This rearrangement joins TRBV29-1 to TRBJ2-1; perhaps TRBD2 as D (5 bases). Germline values: CDR1 SQVTM, CDR2 ANQGSEA. The CDR3 has 18 amino acids. Deletions cut 3 bases from V and 0 bases from J, with 21 bases between. The CDR3 DNA sequence: TGCAGCGTTGAGTTTGGACTGTGGACGGCCAGCTCCTACAATGAGCAGTTCTTC. This sequence encodes CSVEFGLWTASSYNEQFF.

J is TRBJ1-5 and V is TRBV28, with TRBD1 as a possible D gene (5 bases). In germline, CDR1 is MDHEN, CDR2 SYDVKM. This CDR3 has 12 residues. V was trimmed by 7 bases and J by 6 bases, leaving 10 bases between them. Written as DNA, the CDR3 is TGTGCCAGCACCCTCCAGGGTCAGCCCCAGCATTTT. Translation gives CASTLQGQPQHF.

The chain couples TRBV12-3 or TRBV12-4 to TRBJ2-7; D ambiguous. Trimming cost V 3 bases and J 2 bases, with 8 bases left between them. The CDR3 loop spans 13 amino acids. The CDR3 here is CASSFPATYEQYF. The CDR3 nucleotides are TGTGCCAGCAGTTTCCCGGCTACCTACGAGCAGTACTTC.

The V call is TRBV29-1, the J call TRBJ1-1; tentatively, D is TRBD1 (5 bases). The CDR3 loop spans 12 amino acids. Germline V lookup: CDR1 SQVTM, CDR2 ANQGSEA. CDR3 sequence reads: CSDLGPRGEAFF. Here the CDR3 DNA reads TGCAGTGATCTTGGACCTCGGGGCGAAGCTTTCTTT.

The chain joins TRBV5-5 to TRBJ1-5, with D tentatively TRBD1 (6 bases). The germline CDR1 and CDR2 sequences are SGHKS and YYEKEE (reference sequence). V shed 0 bases and J shed 7 bases, with 14 bases lying between them. This CDR3 spans 15 amino acids. CDR3 in DNA: TGTGCCAGCAGCTTGGGTTCAGCCCAGGGGCAGCCCCAGCATTTT. This codes for CASSLGSAQGQPQHF.

The rearrangement links TRBV28 to TRBJ2-7, with 9 nucleotides matching TRBD1. Germline V gene data show CDR1 as MDHEN and CDR2 as SYDVKM. The CDR3 covers 12 residues. V lost 6 bases to trimming and J lost 11 bases; unmatched junction nucleotides: 8. CDR3 loop: CASRAGTGTEYF. CDR3 bases: TGTGCCAGCAGGGCCGGGACAGGGACGGAGTACTTC.

This sequence joins TRBV7-3 and TRBJ1-6; 7 nucleotides line up with TRBD1. Germline V gives CDR1 SGHTA, CDR2 FQGTGA. Trimming at V came to 2 bases and at J to 4 bases, leaving 8 bases not matched to a gene. This CDR3 has 17 residues. CDR3 sequence: CASSLAGGQSYNSPLHF. CDR3 in DNA: TGTGCCAGCAGCTTAGCCGGGGGACAGTCATATAATTCACCCCTCCACTTT.

The V call is TRBV10-3, the J call TRBJ2-3, with 10 bases aligning to TRBD1. Looked up from germline, CDR1 is ENHRY and CDR2 is SYGVKD. Trimming removed 6 bases from V and 2 bases from J; junction bases left unmatched: 11. This CDR3 has 17 residues. The CDR3 DNA reads TGTGCCATCAGCAGCCCCGGGACAGGGGAAAACACAGATACGCAGTATTTT. Its protein is CAISSPGTGENTDTQYF.